These 31 T cell receptor beta chains were all obtained from the same sample, sequenced in a study of siplizumab effects on memory and regulatory T cells. Repertoires were generated with immunoSEQ multiplex PCR, while TCRdb's copy carries only in-frame clones and drops some. The data show roughly 120,000 clones, roughly 94% seen once. The sequencing sample was made of non-Treg CD4+ T cells sorted from blood. The receptor source for this set is a human donor in good health.

The chain links TRBV29-1 to TRBJ1-5, with TRBD1 identical over 10 bases. The V and J ends lost 7 bases and 6 bases, in that order; junction bases with no gene match: 6. The CDR3 spans 13 residues. Germline V gene lookup returns CDR1 SQVTM and CDR2 ANQGSEA. CDR3 DNA sequence: TGCAGCGCCTGGACAGGGGGGGGTCAGCCCCAGCATTTT. Amino acids: CSAWTGGGQPQHF. The full variable domain, rest sourced from reference TRBV29-1 and TRBJ1-5, is SAVISQKPSRDICQRGTSLTIQCQVDSQVTMMFWYRQQPGQSLTLIATANQGSEATYESGFVIDKFPISRPNLTFSTLTVSNMSPEDSSIYLCSAWTGGGQPQHFGDGTRLSIL.

The chain couples TRBV5-1 to TRBJ2-1; 10 positions agree with TRBD1. The CDR3 contains 17 residues. The V segment lost 5 bases and the J segment 7 bases; nucleotides outside the gene matches: 15. The germline gives CDR1 SGHRS, CDR2 YFSETQ. The CDR3 loop is CASRDRGLGATTNEQFF. CDR3 coding DNA: TGCGCCAGCAGAGACAGGGGGCTGGGGGCGACTACAAATGAGCAGTTCTTC.

J is TRBJ1-5 and V is TRBV6-6, with D unresolved. The length of the CDR3 is 13 residues. Deletions cut 2 bases from V and 3 bases from J, with 5 bases between. The germline V gene encodes CDR1 MNHNY and CDR2 SVGAGI (reference sequence). CDR3 amino acids: CASSYRNNQPQHF. The DNA of the CDR3 is TGTGCCAGCAGTTACAGGAACAATCAGCCCCAGCATTTT.

V and J are TRBV5-1 and TRBJ2-7, with TRBD2 as a possible D gene (5 bases). Germline V gene data show CDR1 as SGHRS and CDR2 as YFSETQ. CDR3 length equals 14 residues. The ends were cut back, 0 bases at V and 0 bases at J, with 7 bases in the middle. The CDR3 region is CASSLDEGSYEQYF. Written as DNA, the CDR3 is TGCGCCAGCAGCTTGGACGAGGGCTCCTACGAGCAGTACTTC. The complete variable domain, with remaining parts taken from reference TRBV5-1 and TRBJ2-7, reads KAGVTQTPRYLIKTRGQQVTLSCSPISGHRSVSWYQQTPGQGLQFLFEYFSETQRNKGNFPGRFSGRQFSNSRSEMNVSTLELGDSALYLCASSLDEGSYEQYFGPGTRLTVT.

This chain connects TRBV2 to TRBJ2-1; D tentatively reads TRBD1 or TRBD2 (7 bases each). Germline-derived CDR1 and CDR2 are SNHLY and FYNNEI. Trimming pared 7 bases from V and 7 bases from J, leaving 23 bases between. This CDR3 spans 16 amino acids. The CDR3 reads CASIIGPGGRGNEQFF. CDR3 sequence (DNA): TGTGCCAGCATCATCGGACCGGGGGGCAGGGGGAATGAGCAGTTCTTC.

The chain uses TRBV6-6 and TRBJ1-4; 7 bases map to TRBD1. Germline values: CDR1 MNHNY, CDR2 SVGAGI (reference sequence). V lost 4 bases, J lost 5 bases, and 4 bases stayed unmatched. The CDR3 extends over 14 amino acids. Here the CDR3 DNA reads TGTGCCAGCAGTTCCGAACAGGGGAATGAAAAACTGTTTTTT. Encoded protein: CASSSEQGNEKLFF.

V is TRBV19 and J is TRBJ1-2; tentative D call: TRBD1 (5 bases). The V gene's germline CDR1 is LNHDA and CDR2 SQIVND (reference sequence). The CDR3 covers 15 residues. Trimming pared 5 bases from V and 5 bases from J, leaving 18 bases between. DNA for the CDR3: TGTGCCAGTAGTTATCAGGCGTCGGGACCATATGGCTACACCTTC. Translation gives CASSYQASGPYGYTF.

The CDR3: CASSPYGTGPYEQYF. As DNA, the CDR3 is TGTGCCAGCTCACCTTACGGGACAGGGCCTTACGAGCAGTACTTC. The gene calls are TRBV18 and TRBJ2-7; 9 nucleotides match TRBD1. Germline V gene sequence: CDR1 KGHSH, CDR2 LQKENI. The junction had 7 bases not matched to a gene; V was cut back by 3 bases and J by 4 bases. CDR3 size: 15 residues.

The V and J genes are TRBV19 and TRBJ2-4, with 8 nucleotides matching TRBD1. The trim removed 4 bases at V and 11 bases at J, leaving 7 bases unmatched. CDR1 and CDR2 from the germline V gene are LNHDA and SQIVND (reference sequence). The CDR3 contains 13 residues. In DNA form, the CDR3 reads TGTGCCAGTAGTACTCGACAGGGGAGAGTTCAGTACTTC. It yields the protein CASSTRQGRVQYF.

V gene TRBV7-9 combines with J gene TRBJ2-6; possibly TRBD1 for D (6 bases). CDR1 SEHNR and CDR2 FQNEAQ come from the germline V gene (reference sequence). Trimming removed 1 base from V and 4 bases from J, with 20 bases in between. The CDR3 loop spans 19 amino acids. For the CDR3, the DNA is TGTGCCAGCAGCTTAGTTTTGGGGACGACAGGTACCGGGGCCAACGTCCTGACTTTC. Encoded protein: CASSLVLGTTGTGANVLTF.

The chain links TRBV16 to TRBJ1-4; maybe TRBD1 (6 bases). Germline CDR1 reads KGHSY; CDR2 reads FQNENV. The CDR3 covers 16 residues. Trimming took 4 bases from V and 0 from J, leaving 12 bases between them. The CDR3 bases are TGTGCCAGCAGCCCAAATAGGGGGGCAACTAATGAAAAACTGTTTTTT. Protein: CASSPNRGATNEKLFF.

Only one count was recorded for this clone. The chain recombines TRBV7-2 with TRBJ1-6; no clear D gene. The CDR3 is 13 residues long. Germline CDR1 reads SGHTA; CDR2 reads FQGNSA. Trimming took off 2 bases at V and 6 bases at J, with 5 bases between the two ends. The DNA of the CDR3 is TGTGCCAGCAGCTTAAACTCTAATTCACCCCTCCACTTT. It specifies CASSLNSNSPLHF. Combining the CDR3 with reference TRBV7-2 and TRBJ1-6 gives the whole variable domain GAGVSQSPSNKVTEKGKDVELRCDPISGHTALYWYRQSLGQGLEFLIYFQGNSAPDKSGLPSDRFSAERTGGSVSTLTIQRTQQEDSAVYLCASSLNSNSPLHFGNGTRLTVT.

The chain recombines TRBV5-1 with TRBJ2-6; D ambiguous. Trimming stripped 3 bases from V and 1 base from J, with 11 bases between. Looked up from germline, CDR1 is SGHRS and CDR2 is YFSETQ. The CDR3 has 16 residues. The CDR3 protein is CASSSGPESGANVLTF. CDR3 nucleotide sequence: TGCGCCAGCAGCTCCGGACCCGAGTCTGGGGCCAACGTCCTGACTTTC.

This chain links TRBV10-1 with TRBJ1-2; the D is unclear. CDR1 WNHNN and CDR2 SYGVQD come from the germline V gene (reference sequence). The CDR3 runs to 13 residues. V lost 4 bases and J 4 bases, leaving 10 bases between the germline ends. Here the CDR3 DNA reads TGCGCCAGCAGTGTAGGGATCGGCTATGGCTACACCTTC. The encoded protein is CASSVGIGYGYTF.

The DNA for the CDR3 is TGTGCCACGCAGAGAAGTCAGCCCCAGCATTTT. Translation: CATQRSQPQHF. The chain joins TRBV6-9 to TRBJ1-5, with D uncertain. Germline V gene data show CDR1 as MNHGY and CDR2 as SVAAGI. CDR3 length: 11 amino acids. Trimming left V 10 bases short and J 6 bases short, with 10 bases between.

This clone was seen a single time. The chain joins TRBV5-1 to TRBJ2-1; TRBD2 matches 9 bases. The germline CDR1 and CDR2 sequences are SGHRS and YFSETQ. V shed 4 bases, J shed 2 bases, and the junction held 13 bases outside the gene matches. This CDR3 is built from 18 residues. The CDR3 nucleotides are TGCGCCAGCAGCCCAATGGTCGCTAGCGGGAATACCTACAATGAGCAGTTCTTC. This codes for CASSPMVASGNTYNEQFF.

V is TRBV6-6 and J is TRBJ1-3; D call uncertain. CDR3 size: 13 residues. V lost 7 bases and J lost 0, with 7 bases in between. The V gene's germline CDR1 is MNHNY and CDR2 SVGAGI (reference sequence). CDR3 DNA: TGTGCCAGCAAGTTATTCTCTGGAAACACCATATATTTT. Protein sequence: CASKLFSGNTIYF.

This chain uses TRBV19 with TRBJ1-3; D not certain. The CDR3 is made up of 14 amino acids. Germline CDR1 is LNHDA and CDR2 is SQIVND (reference sequence). V was pared by 0 bases and J by 4 bases, with 7 bases between. The CDR3 region is CASSIDRWGNTIYF. The CDR3 DNA sequence: TGTGCCAGTAGTATAGATCGGTGGGGAAACACCATATATTTT. The entire variable domain, with the rest obtained from reference TRBV19 and TRBJ1-3, is as follows: DGGITQSPKYLFRKEGQNVTLSCEQNLNHDAMYWYRQDPGQGLRLIYYSQIVNDFQKGDIAEGYSVSREKKESFPLTVTSAQKNPTAFYLCASSIDRWGNTIYFGEGSWLTVV.

J is TRBJ2-7 and V is TRBV6-5; no definite D call. Per germline, CDR1 MNHEY and CDR2 SVGAGI. V lost 0 bases, J lost 3 bases, and 15 bases lay in between. This CDR3 has 16 residues. The CDR3 here is CASSYSRVSPFYEQYF. Written as DNA, the CDR3 is TGTGCCAGCAGTTACTCAAGGGTGTCTCCCTTCTACGAGCAGTACTTC.

The chain has TRBV7-2 and TRBJ1-1; D may be TRBD1 (6 bases). Per germline, CDR1 SGHTA and CDR2 FQGNSA. This CDR3 comprises 15 residues. The germline V and J ends were trimmed by 3 bases and 5 bases, with 16 bases remaining between them. CDR3 sequence reads: CASSFDALRGTEAFF. The CDR3 region has the DNA TGTGCCAGCAGCTTCGACGCTCTCAGGGGAACTGAAGCTTTCTTT.

This chain connects TRBV5-4 to TRBJ1-2; 8 nucleotides line up with TRBD1. CDR1 SGHNT and CDR2 YYREEE come from the germline V gene (reference sequence). CDR3 length: 12 amino acids. The J segment lost 8 bases and the V segment lost 5 bases, leaving 5 bases of the junction unmatched. CDR3 nucleotide sequence: TGTGCCAGCAGTTTGACAGGGGTGGGCTACACCTTC. It codes for CASSLTGVGYTF.

V gene TRBV29-1 combines with J gene TRBJ1-1; 9 bases match TRBD1. Looked up from germline, CDR1 is SQVTM and CDR2 is ANQGSEA. J lost 12 bases, V lost 7 bases, and 9 bases had no gene match. The CDR3 consists of 11 residues. The CDR3 reads CSAGQGVGSFF. CDR3 coding DNA: TGCAGCGCGGGACAGGGTGTAGGGTCTTTCTTT.

The chain carries TRBV9 and TRBJ2-5; 13 bases align to TRBD2. Unmatched junction bases numbered 6, after V lost 3 bases and J lost 4 bases. Looked up from germline, CDR1 is SGDLS and CDR2 is YYNGEE. The length of the CDR3 is 16 residues. The CDR3 DNA follows: TGTGCCAGCAGCGAGGGGACTAGCGGGATGTTAGAGACCCAGTACTTC. It yields the protein CASSEGTSGMLETQYF.

V and J are TRBV27 and TRBJ1-2; D not certain. The length of the CDR3 is 15 residues. Trimming cost V 5 bases and J 8 bases, with 21 bases left between them. Germline loops: CDR1 MNHEY, CDR2 SMNVEV (reference sequence). CDR3 DNA: TGTGCCAGCAGTCCGAAAGAAGGAAGAGTGGGAGGCTACACCTTC. This gives the protein CASSPKEGRVGGYTF.

V and J are TRBV14 and TRBJ2-6, with D unresolved. The CDR3 is 16 residues long. V gave up 1 base and J gave up 0 bases, with 7 bases separating them. CDR1 and CDR2 (germline): SGHDN, FVKESK. CDR3 bases: TGTGCCAGCAGCCAAGTTTCTCCCTCTGGGGCCAACGTCCTGACTTTC. This encodes CASSQVSPSGANVLTF.

The chain has TRBV6-1 and TRBJ1-5, with D hard to call. Germline loops: CDR1 MNHNS, CDR2 SASEGT. This CDR3 is built from 13 residues. With 1 base removed from V and 4 bases from J, the gap between germline ends came to 5 bases. CDR3 sequence (DNA): TGTGCCAGCAGTGAAGACCCTAATCAGCCCCAGCATTTT. Translating it yields CASSEDPNQPQHF.

The chain couples TRBV18 to TRBJ2-1; 8 bases agree with TRBD2. The V and J ends lost 1 base and 0 bases, in that order; junction bases with no gene match: 14. The length of the CDR3 is 20 residues. The V gene's germline CDR1 is KGHSH and CDR2 LQKENI. CDR3 sequence reads: CASSPLNIAGTSSSYNEQFF. DNA for the CDR3: TGTGCCAGCTCACCACTTAATATAGCGGGAACGTCCAGCTCCTACAATGAGCAGTTCTTC.

This clone was counted a single time. This sequence joins TRBV7-3 and TRBJ1-1, with unresolved D. The V end lost 5 bases, the J end lost 3 bases, and 13 bases lay between the germline ends. The CDR3 runs to 14 residues. Germline V gene sequence: CDR1 SGHTA, CDR2 FQGTGA. CDR3 in amino acids: CASSPRRLDTEAFF. CDR3 nucleotide sequence: TGTGCCAGCAGCCCCCGCCGGTTGGACACTGAAGCTTTCTTT.

This chain uses TRBV12-5 with TRBJ1-1; TRBD1 aligns across 9 bases. The trim removed 5 bases at V and 11 bases at J, leaving 9 bases unmatched. Germline values: CDR1 LGHNT, CDR2 FRNRAP. The CDR3 spans 13 residues. The CDR3 spells CASGPGTGFGAFF. The CDR3 region has the DNA TGTGCTAGTGGTCCCGGGACAGGGTTCGGGGCTTTCTTT.

This CDR3 reads CASGFVDEQFF. Here the CDR3 DNA reads TGTGCCAGCGGCTTTGTGGATGAGCAGTTCTTC. This rearrangement joins TRBV6-6 to TRBJ2-1, with unresolved D. CDR3 length equals 11 residues. Germline values: CDR1 MNHNY, CDR2 SVGAGI (reference sequence). V dropped 8 bases and J dropped 8 bases, with 10 bases sitting between them.

The V call is TRBV6-6, the J call TRBJ2-4; no firm D call. This CDR3 has 14 residues. Trimming took off 8 bases at V and 3 bases at J, with 14 bases between the two ends. CDR1 and CDR2 from the germline V gene are MNHNY and SVGAGI (reference sequence). The CDR3 loop reads CASQRRDGKNIQYF. CDR3 bases: TGTGCCAGCCAGCGAAGGGATGGCAAAAACATTCAGTACTTC.